These 15 T cell receptor beta chains were sequenced from one sample in a study of shared clonotypes between healthy human individuals. The assay was immunoSEQ multiplex PCR, and TCRdb's table has in-frame clones only and misses some. The sample consists of under 2.5 million clones, 92% of them appearing once. Sequenced input: naive CD4+ T cells from PBMCs. Subset defined: CD45RA+ positively selected. These receptors were obtained from a man younger than 35 in good health. Some clones in this sample may be carry-over from other donors' samples.

This sequence joins TRBV4-1 and TRBJ2-6; possibly TRBD1 for D (5 bases). Germline CDR1 and CDR2: MGHRA and YSYEKL. Trimming removed 0 bases at V and 0 bases at J, with 6 bases between. The CDR3 covers 16 residues. CDR3 coding DNA: TGCGCCAGCAGCCAAGAGGGGCCCTCTGGGGCCAACGTCCTGACTTTC. This translates into CASSQEGPSGANVLTF.

The chain uses TRBV9 and TRBJ2-2; D may be TRBD2 (6 bases). Between the trimmed V and J ends, which lost 4 bases and 5 bases, there was a span of 15 bases. Germline V gene data show CDR1 as SGDLS and CDR2 as YYNGEE. The CDR3 is 15 amino acids. The CDR3 loop reads CASSPWGGITGELFF. CDR3 coding DNA: TGTGCCAGCAGCCCCTGGGGCGGGATTACCGGGGAGCTGTTTTTT.

This rearrangement joins TRBV7-2 to TRBJ2-1; 7 bases map to TRBD2. Germline V lookup: CDR1 SGHTA, CDR2 FQGNSA. The CDR3 is made up of 14 amino acids. Trimming took 7 bases from V and 0 from J; bases not matched to a gene: 3. The CDR3 sequence is CASTGGISYNEQFF. CDR3 nucleotides: TGTGCCAGCACCGGGGGGATCTCCTACAATGAGCAGTTCTTC.

This clone has only one observation. The chain uses TRBV5-1 and TRBJ2-2; 7 bases match TRBD1. Germline CDR1 is SGHRS and CDR2 is YFSETQ. The CDR3 spans 15 residues. Trimming removed 4 bases from V and 4 bases from J; junction bases left unmatched: 7. Written as DNA, the CDR3 is TGCGCCAGCAGCCCGCAGAACAGGGGCACCGGGGAGCTGTTTTTT. This sequence encodes CASSPQNRGTGELFF.

The chain links TRBV11-2 to TRBJ2-2, with 8 bases identical to TRBD2. V lost 2 bases, J lost 6 bases, and 5 bases stayed unmatched. The CDR3 loop spans 15 amino acids. Germline CDR1 SGHAT, CDR2 FQNNGV. In nucleotides, the CDR3 is TGTGCCAGCAGCTTACTAGCGGGCGGGGCCGGGGAGCTGTTTTTT. This gives the protein CASSLLAGGAGELFF.

CDR3 sequence: CATSRQGTGAQPQHF. The CDR3 DNA reads as TGTGCCACCAGCAGACAGGGGACAGGGGCTCAGCCCCAGCATTTT. V is TRBV15 and J is TRBJ1-5, with 10 bases that match TRBD1. Trimming removed 2 bases from V and 6 bases from J; junction bases left unmatched: 4. The CDR3 sequence is 15 residues long. Germline V gives CDR1 LNHNV, CDR2 YYDKDF (reference sequence).

V and J are TRBV5-1 and TRBJ2-1; D call uncertain. In germline, CDR1 is SGHRS, CDR2 YFSETQ. The CDR3 runs 14 residues. The V and J ends lost 0 bases and 8 bases respectively, with 12 bases between them. The DNA of the CDR3 is TGCGCCAGCAGCTTGGCTCCGGAGAAGTATGAGCAGTTCTTC. It is translated as CASSLAPEKYEQFF.

The chain is built from TRBV7-3 and TRBJ2-1; D assignment may be TRBD1 or TRBD2 (5 bases each). V gave up 3 bases and J gave up 5 bases, with 14 bases separating them. The CDR3 covers 15 residues. In germline, CDR1 is SGHTA, CDR2 FQGTGA. DNA for the CDR3: TGTGCCAGCAGCTTCACCCGGGGCGGCAACAATGAGCAGTTCTTC. As protein: CASSFTRGGNNEQFF.

This chain links TRBV7-7 with TRBJ2-5; D is tentatively TRBD1 or TRBD2 (5 bases each). From germline, CDR1 is SSHAT and CDR2 FNYEAQ (reference sequence). V lost 5 bases, J lost 0 bases, and 10 bases lay in between. This CDR3 comprises 14 residues. Written as DNA, the CDR3 is TGTGCCAGCAGCCGGGACGGATACCAAGAGACCCAGTACTTC. Translating gives CASSRDGYQETQYF.

This chain links TRBV21-1 with TRBJ2-7; TRBD2, the D gene given by the table, was not confirmed from the DNA. TRBV21-1 is assigned pseudogene status. The CDR3 loop spans 18 amino acids. The CDR3 spells CASSTPGTSGSEEYEQYF. In DNA form, the CDR3 reads TGTGCCAGCAGCACACCCGGGACTAGCGGCTCGGAAGAGTACGAGCAGTACTTC.

The rearrangement uses TRBV28 and TRBJ1-2, with 7 nucleotides matching TRBD1. The CDR3 spans 16 residues. CDR1 is MDHEN, CDR2 SYDVKM, per germline. With 5 bases clipped from V and 5 bases from J, the junction kept 14 bases outside the gene matches. The CDR3 DNA is TGTGCCAGCAGTCTAACCGGGACAGCAAACGATTATGGCTACACCTTC. It translates to CASSLTGTANDYGYTF.

The chain joins TRBV11-1 to TRBJ2-4, with TRBD1 identical over 8 bases. CDR1 and CDR2 (germline): SGHAT, FQDESV (reference sequence). CDR3 length: 15 residues. With V trimmed by 7 bases and J by 5 bases, 10 bases remained unmatched. The CDR3 is CASTRGQGPQNIQYF. Here the CDR3 DNA reads TGTGCCAGCACCAGGGGGCAGGGTCCCCAAAACATTCAGTACTTC.

V usage is TRBV7-2 and J usage is TRBJ2-5, with 7 bases fitting TRBD1. The CDR3 totals 18 residues. With 3 bases clipped from V and 9 bases from J, the junction kept 22 bases outside the gene matches. Germline V lookup: CDR1 SGHTA, CDR2 FQGNSA. The CDR3 here is CASSLGISGTVVGVAQYF. The CDR3 DNA sequence: TGTGCCAGCAGCTTGGGAATTTCGGGGACAGTCGTAGGAGTGGCCCAGTACTTC.

The chain is built from TRBV5-5 and TRBJ1-3; the match to TRBD1 covers 8 bases. The trim removed 5 bases at V and 2 bases at J, leaving 3 bases unmatched. CDR1 is SGHKS, CDR2 YYEKEE, per germline (reference sequence). CDR3 length equals 14 residues. CDR3 nucleotide sequence: TGTGCCAGCAGACGGACAGGGACTGGAAACACCATATATTTT. Amino acids: CASRRTGTGNTIYF.

The rearrangement uses TRBV7-9 and TRBJ1-5, with D perhaps TRBD1 (5 bases). The V end was cut by 0 bases, the J end by 6 bases, with 12 bases between. Germline lookup yields CDR1 SEHNR and CDR2 FQNEAQ (reference sequence). The CDR3 contains 15 residues. CDR3 nucleotide sequence: TGTGCCAGCAGCTTAGCGGGGCAGGGATTTCAGCCCCAGCATTTT. It specifies CASSLAGQGFQPQHF.